The present TCR beta chain was sequenced within a study of cytomegalovirus exposure and HLA in healthy donors (dated by TCRdb to the late 2010s). Study-wide context: In an earlier analysis of around 540 of the donors, roughly 300 Gb of sequence data and 90 million to 130 million unique TCR beta sequences from 150 million to 200 million T cells were reported. Around 330 gigabases of sequencing data and 91 million or so unique TCR sequences made up an early release that covered some 640 HLA-typed donors. The genetic ancestry cluster associated with self-reported Caucasian donors included over 65% of the roughly 380 genotyped donors. The study aimed to test whether cataloging public T cell receptors could reveal signatures of past pathogen exposure. Using immunosequencing, the study profiled T cell repertoires from 500 to 800 subjects and related those repertoires to cytomegalovirus serostatus. Along with the roughly 700-subject first cohort, a separate validation cohort of approximately 110 different subjects was used. To predict cytomegalovirus infection status, the study brought together high-throughput TCR immunosequencing, statistical association of individual TCRs with disease status, and machine learning. A later analysis re-analyzed previously published TCR beta repertoires from about 600 donors and added high-resolution HLA genotyping to study TCR occurrence patterns. Rather than drawing on any new phenotypic data, the later analysis identified candidate immune exposures from TCR beta sequences and the way those sequences occurred across donors. In an earlier analysis of 550 to 700 of the donors, high-throughput TCR beta sequencing was used to judge whether each TCR beta V gene segment behaved as functional or pseudogenic. Donor age, sex, ethnicity and CMV serostatus were collected together with the repertoire data. A later genetic analysis used genome-wide SNP genotypes for about 60% of the roughly 700 donors, treating that subset as a discovery cohort. All discovery cohort repertoires had been generated using a single sequencing platform. Both class I and class II loci were covered by HLA typing, at four-digit resolution. The number of typed donors differed by locus: roughly 620-640 for A, B, C, DRB1 and DQB1; some 540 for DQA1; 600 to 610 for DPA1; and about 450 for DPB1. Five DR-DQ haplotypes were handled as single units for association and clustering, since linkage in the cohort was strong. On average, around 240,000 unique TCR beta nucleotide sequences were sequenced per donor among some 430 genotyped donors of the cohort, with around 19% of those sequences being non-productive.

The full study reports these points: A cluster of highly shared sequence variants was judged likely to represent a technical artifact of the sequencing pipeline. When HLA alleles, especially DR and DQ, strongly co-occurred, attributing TCR associations to individual alleles was difficult. Because counts were too low, roughly 18 rarely observed V segments, including chromosome 9 orphons, were left out of the earlier analysis of some 600 of the donors. V-gene and J-gene trimming of TCR beta chains was associated with a missense DCLRE1C variant in a later genetic analysis, and the association was replicated in an independent cohort. The classifier was reported to diagnose cytomegalovirus status with high specificity and sensitivity in both the original and validation cohorts. A few of the identified cytomegalovirus-associated TCR beta chains were confirmed in vitro to be specific for cytomegalovirus antigens. Specific HLA alleles were associated with roughly 16,000 TCR beta sequences at a false discovery rate of 0.05 in a later analysis. A later genetic analysis reported fewer N-insertions in productive TCRs among donors in an Asian-associated ancestry cluster than the roughly 650-donor mean. The study gave a list of about 150 TCR beta chains associated with cytomegalovirus. In an earlier analysis of about 550 of the donors, most TCR beta V segments were observed in productive rearrangements about 90% or about 30% of the time, broadly matching IMGT annotations. A further reported finding was that TCR beta sequences accurately predicted the HLA-A and HLA-B alleles for most subjects in the first cohort. In this cohort, only TCR beta chains were sequenced, and detectable features were limited by the absence of alpha or paired-chain data. In a later analysis, the rate of TCR association differed among HLA loci, with DRB1 alleles having the most associated TCRs and HLA-C alleles having the fewest. The authors suggested that the approach could potentially be generalized to other disease states and immunological phenotypes. For the cohort, immune exposure information was limited to CMV serostatus. Several of the top co-occurrence clusters appeared to be linked to parvovirus B19, influenza, CMV and Epstein-Barr virus, according to a later analysis. While some public TCRs were present in many individuals, most TCR sequences turned up only very rarely across donors. Linkage disequilibrium might explain the correlated functional status among segregating V segments, but an unknown experimental factor could not be ruled out. The presence/absence analyses assumed that sequencing depth was roughly uniform across donors, and that assumption may not be true. A later analysis found that most CMV-associated TCR beta chains appeared HLA-restricted, with HLA associations seemingly driven largely by CMV exposure. HLA typing was unavailable for some donors at each locus, so association tests used only the typed subset. Because the 87-base-pair reads could not distinguish some IMGT-functional V segments, including TRBV6-2 and TRBV6-3, those segments were excluded. In a later analysis, HLA-associated TCR beta chains showed more clonal expansion and lower generation probabilities than non-associated chains that were equally common.

Comment on this clone: Its target antigen remains unknown. Base qualities are missing; no much larger clone stands one base away.

The library was made by the immunoSEQ multiplex PCR assay. For the multiplex PCR, a mixture combining 60 forward primers for TCR Vbeta segments and 13 reverse primers for TCR Jbeta segments was used. Amplification of the CDR3 region of rearranged TCR beta genes was performed with a multiplex PCR assay on genomic DNA. On the Illumina HiSeq System, the amplified TCR beta libraries were sequenced as 87-base-pair reads. The paper's processing steps were these. Across the roughly 600 repertoires, a later analysis counted tens of millions of unique TCR beta chains, around 11 million of which were shared by at least two donors. A nearest-neighbor algorithm error-corrected the raw reads and collapsed the reads into unique sequences, merging closely related sequences to remove PCR and sequencing errors. CDR3 sequences were aligned to IMGT reference sequences to assign V, D and J gene segments. Each retained sequence needed at least a six-nucleotide match to both a V gene segment and a J gene segment. Rearrangements were classified as productive when the CDR3 lacked stop codons and remained in frame with V and J, and all other rearrangements were classified as non-productive. CDR3 was defined according to IMGT convention as the region running from the second conserved V-encoded cysteine to the conserved J-encoded phenylalanine. Sequences without an unambiguous match to a single V gene segment were excluded from the earlier analysis of several hundred of the donors. In an earlier analysis of approximately 590 of the donors, a V segment was called functional when productive rearrangements were above 56.7%, and segregating when the standard deviation between donors exceeded 5%. A statistical classification framework was built to diagnose cytomegalovirus status from the catalog of TCR beta chain sequences. A later analysis assigned V and J genes by comparing TCR nucleotide sequences with IMGT/GENE-DB human TR gene sequences. In a later analysis, CDR3 sequences and most-parsimonious VDJ recombination scenarios were assigned using the TCRdist pipeline. In a later analysis, each TCR beta chain was defined by its CDR3 amino acid sequence together with its V-gene family, and reads without a unique V-gene family were excluded. A later analysis removed several hundred highly shared, low-generation-probability nucleotide sequences to deal with suspected cross-contamination and a sequencing artifact. In a later analysis, a clonal expansion index was calculated for each public chain from normalized within-repertoire ranks of inferred template counts. In a later analysis, generation probabilities were computed using a VDJ recombination model fitted to out-of-frame rearrangements, and the results were checked against IGoR. Hypergeometric tests were used in a later analysis to score TCR-TCR, TCR-HLA and TCR-CMV co-occurrence, with a repertoire-size bias correction applied to the TCR pairs. A later analysis estimated false discovery rates by permuting HLA or CMV assignments 20 times. In a later analysis, co-occurring TCRs were grouped using DBSCAN, with TCRdist sequence similarity added in when clustering inside HLA-allele-positive subsets. Repertoires with fewer than 30,000 or more than 120,000 public chains, plus five repertoires with anomalous nucleotide sharing, were excluded from co-occurrence clustering. TCRdb provides this immuneACCESS table in a form limited to in-frame rearrangements. Some clones are lacking; in checked studies, under half of them reflect an unresolved V gene, and why the rest are absent is not known. The V and J calls and the clone size are those of that table, but D and trimming were determined from the DNA. Here the sample has roughly 230,000 clones; over 90% occur a single time. The ten biggest clones cover less than 2% of the sample.

The cohort consisted of 600 to 700 healthy bone marrow donors. At the time of sampling, every cohort member was nominally healthy, though immune exposures that went unrecorded were likely present. The donor tested CMV seronegative and was one of the 352 seronegative cohort members. Every donor gave a peripheral blood sample, and the peripheral blood mononuclear cells from that sample were used for TCR beta sequencing. Genomic DNA extraction from the blood cell samples was performed with the Qiagen DNeasy Blood Extraction Kit. Reading the germline V gene gives CDR1 MGHRA and CDR2 YSYEKL. The V end loses 1 base and the J end loses 3 bases, and a stretch of 12 bases separates them. There are 15 amino acids in the CDR3, from cysteine to phenylalanine inclusive. The DNA shown is the 45-base CDR3, in frame from base 1.

This clonotype was obtained from a girl under 10 years old in good health and CMV-seronegative. The rearranged segments are TRBV4-1 and TRBJ2-5; the D gene is possibly TRBD2, with 6 bases matching. Specimen: PBMCs. The CDR3 corresponds to CASSQVEGTKETQYF. The DNA reads TGCGCCAGCAGCCAAGTGGAGGGTACAAAAGAGACCCAGTACTTC.